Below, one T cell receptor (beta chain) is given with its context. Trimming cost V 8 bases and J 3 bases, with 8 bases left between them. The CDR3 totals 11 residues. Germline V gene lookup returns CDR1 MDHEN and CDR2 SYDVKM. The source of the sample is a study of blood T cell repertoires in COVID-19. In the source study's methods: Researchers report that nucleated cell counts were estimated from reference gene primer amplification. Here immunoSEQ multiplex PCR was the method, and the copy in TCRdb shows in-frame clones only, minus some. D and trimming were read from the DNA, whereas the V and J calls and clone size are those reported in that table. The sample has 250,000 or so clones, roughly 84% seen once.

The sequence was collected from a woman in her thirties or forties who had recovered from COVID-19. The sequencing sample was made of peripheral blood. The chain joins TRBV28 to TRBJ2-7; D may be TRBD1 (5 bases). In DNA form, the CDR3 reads TGTGCCAGCGCGGACATCTACGAGCAGTACTTC. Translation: CASADIYEQYF.